This T cell receptor beta chain emerged from a study of technical replicates of blood from a handful of donors. The table came from immunoSEQ multiplex PCR; TCRdb's copy has only in-frame clones and leaves some out. The data hold about 93,000 clones, with 95% observed a single time. This CDR3 has 15 residues. The V gene end was trimmed by 4 bases and the J gene end by 1 base; junction bases not matched to a gene: 5. Germline CDR1 is SGHRS and CDR2 is YFSETQ. Input material: T cells isolated from PBMCs. The chain links TRBV5-1 to TRBJ2-4, with 7 bases identical to TRBD1. This clonotype was obtained from a human donor in good health. CDR3: CASSMEQGAKNIQYF. The CDR3 DNA reads TGCGCCAGCAGCATGGAACAGGGGGCCAAAAACATTCAGTACTTC.